This T cell receptor beta chain was sequenced for a study of blood T cell repertoires in COVID-19. Study information: Both acute and convalescent COVID-19 samples were obtained from the United States, Italy and Spain. PBMCs, B-cell-depleted T cells, or T cells provided the cDNA or gDNA that made up the material.

Per the study methods: Amplifying reference gene primers gave estimates of nucleated cell counts. Using immunoSEQ multiplex PCR, the repertoire was profiled, and TCRdb retains in-frame clones only, with some absent. The D gene and trimming were derived from the DNA, and the V and J assignments and clone size from that table. The data contain 45,000 to 55,000 clones, around 83% of them singletons. Losses at the gene ends were 4 bases for V and 0 bases for J; bases not matched to a gene: 7. The CDR3 runs to 17 residues. Germline loops: CDR1 SGHTA, CDR2 FQGTGA. The origin of this receptor is a man between 60 and 70 years old with active COVID-19. The V call is TRBV7-3, the J call TRBJ2-2; TRBD1 matches at 8 bases. The sample consisted of peripheral blood. Written as DNA, the CDR3 is TGTGCCAGCAGCTCCCCACCGGACAGGGCGAACACCGGGGAGCTGTTTTTT. Translation gives CASSSPPDRANTGELFF.